Below, 32 T cell receptor beta chains from the same sample are listed, as sequenced in a study of radiation and T cells in renal cell carcinoma. Only in-frame clones appear in the TCRdb table, and some are missing; sequencing was by immunoSEQ multiplex PCR. The top ten hold around 21% of the sample, which has some 150,000 clones, less than 90% seen once. Time point indicated: baseline pretreatment blood. Indicated treatment: 15 Gy SBRT to primary tumor, nephrectomy 4 weeks later. The specimen comprised blood, sampled from a patient whose treatment included radiotherapy and nephrectomy. All receptors derive from a woman aged 45-65 years with renal cell carcinoma.

Only one count was recorded for this clone. This rearrangement joins TRBV19 to TRBJ1-1, with D perhaps matching TRBD1 (6 bases). The germline V gene has CDR1 LNHDA and CDR2 SQIVND (reference sequence). There are 18 residues in the CDR3. The V gene lost 6 bases and the J gene lost 4 bases, with 27 bases spanning the gap. CDR3 sequence: CASRSKSGASRVGTEAFF. DNA for the CDR3: TGTGCCAGTAGAAGTAAATCAGGGGCCTCCCGAGTCGGCACTGAAGCTTTCTTT.

This sequence joins TRBV9 and TRBJ2-1, with D perhaps matching TRBD1 (6 bases). The length of the CDR3 is 16 residues. V lost 0 bases, J lost 0 bases, and 10 bases lay in between. CDR1 is SGDLS and CDR2 is YYNGEE in the germline V gene. Written as DNA, the CDR3 is TGTGCCAGCAGCGTAGACGCAGGGGTCTCCTACAATGAGCAGTTCTTC. It specifies CASSVDAGVSYNEQFF.

The V call is TRBV7-2, the J call TRBJ2-2; 7 bases agree with TRBD1. CDR1 is SGHTA and CDR2 is FQGNSA in the germline V gene. The CDR3 covers 14 residues. After removal of 2 bases from V and 5 bases from J, the junction contained 2 bases not matched to a gene. This CDR3 reads CASSLKQGTGELFF. CDR3 in DNA: TGTGCCAGCAGCTTAAAACAGGGGACCGGGGAGCTGTTTTTT.

The chain joins TRBV28 to TRBJ1-4; no firm D call. The CDR3 runs 14 residues. V gave up 7 bases and J gave up 12 bases, with 21 bases separating them. CDR1 is MDHEN, CDR2 SYDVKM, per germline. The CDR3 DNA sequence: TGTGCCAGCACTATCGCTGGAGGAAATTCAGAACTGTTTTTT. It codes for CASTIAGGNSELFF.

CDR3 amino acids: CSVDLAGKYEQYF. CDR3 coding DNA: TGCAGCGTTGATTTGGCGGGGAAATACGAGCAGTACTTC. V is TRBV29-1 and J is TRBJ2-7; possible D gene TRBD2, 6 bases. Germline-derived CDR1 and CDR2 are SQVTM and ANQGSEA. Trimming took off 3 bases at V and 4 bases at J, with 13 bases between the two ends. The CDR3 loop spans 13 amino acids.

This chain uses TRBV2 with TRBJ2-2, with 7 bases fitting TRBD1. Per the germline V gene, CDR1 is SNHLY and CDR2 is FYNNEI. J lost 4 bases, V lost 6 bases, and 5 bases had no gene match. The CDR3 runs to 14 residues. The CDR3 protein is CASRDRAATGELFF. The CDR3, as DNA: TGTGCCAGCAGAGACAGGGCCGCCACCGGGGAGCTGTTTTTT.

The gene calls are TRBV2 and TRBJ1-5; unclear D gene. Between the trimmed V and J ends, which lost 3 bases and 10 bases, there was a span of 16 bases. Germline V lookup: CDR1 SNHLY, CDR2 FYNNEI. This CDR3 comprises 14 residues. In nucleotides, the CDR3 is TGTGCCAGCAGTGAGGCCGGGAGCATATTCCCCCAGCATTTT. Translating gives CASSEAGSIFPQHF.

The chain employs TRBV5-1 and TRBJ2-7; D may be TRBD1 (5 bases). Germline lookup yields CDR1 SGHRS and CDR2 YFSETQ. The V gene lost 4 bases and the J gene lost 0 bases, with 11 bases spanning the gap. The length of the CDR3 is 14 residues. CDR3 sequence (DNA): TGCGCCAGCAGCCAGACAGAGAGCTCCTACGAGCAGTACTTC. Its translation: CASSQTESSYEQYF. Full variable domain (outside the CDR3, taken from reference TRBV5-1 and TRBJ2-7): KAGVTQTPRYLIKTRGQQVTLSCSPISGHRSVSWYQQTPGQGLQFLFEYFSETQRNKGNFPGRFSGRQFSNSRSEMNVSTLELGDSALYLCASSQTESSYEQYFGPGTRLTVT.

The V call is TRBV20-1, the J call TRBJ2-7; D is uncertain. This CDR3 spans 10 amino acids. The germline CDR1 and CDR2 sequences are DFQATT and SNEGSKA (reference sequence). The germline V and J ends were trimmed by 6 bases and 7 bases, with 10 bases remaining between them. The CDR3 DNA reads TGCAGTGCGCCAGAGTTTGAGCAGTACTTC. This translates into CSAPEFEQYF.

This clone was observed a handful of times. The CDR3 sequence: CASSPGRGDGYTF. In nucleotides, the CDR3 is TGTGCCAGCAGCCCCGGTAGAGGGGATGGCTACACCTTC. The V gene is TRBV7-2, the J gene TRBJ1-2, with a tentative D call TRBD1 (5 bases). Germline V gene sequence: CDR1 SGHTA, CDR2 FQGNSA. The CDR3 totals 13 residues. V lost 5 bases and J 6 bases, leaving 13 bases between the germline ends. The variable domain in full, completed from reference TRBV7-2 and TRBJ1-2, reads GAGVSQSPSNKVTEKGKDVELRCDPISGHTALYWYRQSLGQGLEFLIYFQGNSAPDKSGLPSDRFSAERTGGSVSTLTIQRTQQEDSAVYLCASSPGRGDGYTFGSGTRLTVV.

The chain joins TRBV18 to TRBJ1-5; D unclear. This CDR3 comprises 13 residues. CDR1 KGHSH and CDR2 LQKENI come from the germline V gene. The germline V and J ends were trimmed by 1 base and 5 bases, with 6 bases remaining between them. The chain's CDR3 is CASSPLPDQPQHF. The DNA of the CDR3 is TGTGCCAGCTCACCACTACCCGATCAGCCCCAGCATTTT.

The chain uses TRBV29-1 and TRBJ2-3; 8 bases agree with TRBD1. Losses at the gene ends were 7 bases for V and 3 bases for J; bases not matched to a gene: 12. Germline CDR1 reads SQVTM; CDR2 reads ANQGSEA. The CDR3 is 15 amino acids. CDR3: CSAAAGTGGTDTQYF. The CDR3, as DNA: TGCAGCGCTGCCGCCGGGACAGGTGGAACAGATACGCAGTATTTT.

The chain couples TRBV30 to TRBJ1-2, with 9 bases aligning to TRBD1. Germline V gene sequence: CDR1 GTSNPN, CDR2 SVGIG (reference sequence). The V gene end was trimmed by 4 bases and the J gene end by 4 bases; junction bases not matched to a gene: 13. CDR3 length equals 16 residues. CDR3 sequence reads: CAWTIGQGRRLYGYTF. The CDR3 DNA follows: TGTGCCTGGACAATCGGACAGGGGAGAAGACTCTATGGCTACACCTTC.

This chain connects TRBV15 to TRBJ2-6, with D possibly matching TRBD2 (6 bases). CDR3 length equals 15 residues. Between the trimmed V and J ends, which lost 5 bases and 0 bases, there was a span of 8 bases. The germline CDR1 and CDR2 sequences are LNHNV and YYDKDF (reference sequence). The CDR3 loop reads CATSAGNSGANVLTF. CDR3 coding DNA: TGTGCCACCAGCGCGGGAAACTCTGGGGCCAACGTCCTGACTTTC. The whole variable domain, filled in from reference TRBV15 and TRBJ2-6, reads DAMVIQNPRYQVTQFGKPVTLSCSQTLNHNVMYWYQQKSSQAPKLLFHYYDKDFNNEADTPDNFQSRRPNTSFCFLDIRSPGLGDTAMYLCATSAGNSGANVLTFGAGSRLTVL.

This clone was seen a handful of times. The chain uses TRBV7-9 and TRBJ1-2, with 11 positions matching TRBD1. The V gene end was trimmed by 3 bases and the J gene end by 6 bases; junction bases not matched to a gene: 6. Germline CDR1 reads SEHNR; CDR2 reads FQNEAQ (reference sequence). CDR3 length: 15 residues. As DNA, the CDR3 is TGTGCCAGCAGCTTGGACAGGGGGCTCCGGGATGGCTACACCTTC. Residues: CASSLDRGLRDGYTF.

The gene calls are TRBV29-1 and TRBJ2-3; 7 nucleotides line up with TRBD2. This CDR3 region has 14 residues. The trim removed 5 bases at V and 2 bases at J, leaving 7 bases unmatched. The germline V gene has CDR1 SQVTM and CDR2 ANQGSEA. CDR3 in amino acids: CSVSASGTTDTQYF. For the CDR3, the DNA is TGCAGCGTTTCGGCTAGCGGAACCACAGATACGCAGTATTTT.

This chain connects TRBV20-1 to TRBJ1-2, with D possibly being TRBD1 (5 bases). Per germline, CDR1 DFQATT and CDR2 SNEGSKA (reference sequence). The CDR3 consists of 11 residues. V shed 6 bases and J shed 4 bases, with 9 bases lying between them. The CDR3 loop reads CSAPTVYGYTF. In DNA, the CDR3 is TGCAGTGCCCCGACAGTCTATGGCTACACCTTC.

The V and J genes are TRBV6-5 and TRBJ2-1; a weak D match, TRBD2 (6 bases). The germline CDR1 and CDR2 sequences are MNHEY and SVGAGI. Trimming shortened V by 3 bases and J by 0 bases, and 9 bases separated the two germline ends. CDR3 length: 15 amino acids. The CDR3 sequence is CASSYELASYNEQFF. CDR3 nucleotides: TGTGCCAGCAGTTATGAACTAGCCTCCTACAATGAGCAGTTCTTC.

The chain links TRBV9 to TRBJ1-6; the D gene is possibly TRBD1 (6 bases). Germline CDR1 and CDR2: SGDLS and YYNGEE. V lost 4 bases, J lost 7 bases, and 21 bases lay in between. CDR3 length: 17 amino acids. CDR3 bases: TGTGCCAGCAGCTCCCGTGGGGGCGCCGAGTTCAATTCACCCCTCCACTTT. It codes for CASSSRGGAEFNSPLHF.

The rearrangement joins TRBV7-2 to TRBJ1-1; the D is unclear. Germline values: CDR1 SGHTA, CDR2 FQGNSA. The ends were cut back, 5 bases at V and 4 bases at J, with 14 bases in the middle. The CDR3 consists of 14 residues. CDR3 sequence (DNA): TGTGCCAGCAGCCCTTTGAGAGGATCCACTGAAGCTTTCTTT. It is translated as CASSPLRGSTEAFF.

Details on this clone: This CDR3 is also generated by other DNA sequences in the sample. V and J are TRBV7-2 and TRBJ2-3; the D gene is possibly TRBD1 (5 bases). This CDR3 comprises 13 residues. V was cut by 1 base and J by 6 bases, with 8 bases left in between. From germline, CDR1 is SGHTA and CDR2 FQGNSA. In DNA form, the CDR3 reads TGTGCCAGCAGCTTAGGGGCAGGGGATACGCAGTATTTT. The encoded protein is CASSLGAGDTQYF.

V usage is TRBV7-9 and J usage is TRBJ1-6, with D perhaps TRBD1 (6 bases). Germline CDR1 SEHNR, CDR2 FQNEAQ (reference sequence). Trimming removed 6 bases at V and 12 bases at J, with 15 bases between. The CDR3 spans 13 residues. The DNA of the CDR3 is TGTGCCAGCAGATCGGGACAACAGGGACCCCTCCACTTT. It codes for CASRSGQQGPLHF.

The chain employs TRBV5-1 and TRBJ1-3; the match to TRBD1 covers 9 bases. Germline trimming cut 4 bases from V and 6 bases from J; bases unmatched to any gene: 11. CDR3 length: 16 residues. Germline CDR1 and CDR2: SGHRS and YFSETQ. The CDR3 protein is CASSPGPGQGENTIYF. The CDR3, as DNA: TGCGCCAGCAGCCCCGGACCGGGACAGGGAGAAAACACCATATATTTT.

The chain joins TRBV18 to TRBJ1-5; D not resolved. The germline V gene encodes CDR1 KGHSH and CDR2 LQKENI. Trimming took off 4 bases at V and 0 bases at J, with 13 bases between the two ends. This CDR3 spans 16 amino acids. CDR3 coding DNA: TGTGCCAGCTCACTTGACCGAATGAGTAGCAATCAGCCCCAGCATTTT. This translates into CASSLDRMSSNQPQHF.

There are a few counts of this clone. The V call is TRBV5-6, the J call TRBJ1-5; a possible D gene is TRBD1 (5 bases). Trimming removed 0 bases at V and 0 bases at J, with 7 bases between. The CDR3 has 15 amino acids. CDR1 SGHDT and CDR2 YYEEEE come from the germline V gene. The CDR3 region is CASSLGGFSNQPQHF. The CDR3 nucleotides read TGTGCCAGCAGCTTGGGGGGGTTTAGCAATCAGCCCCAGCATTTT.

The chain links TRBV6-5 to TRBJ2-2; 7 nucleotides line up with TRBD2. The CDR3 is 15 residues long. With 2 bases clipped from V and 6 bases from J, the junction kept 6 bases outside the gene matches. CDR1 is MNHEY, CDR2 SVGAGI, per germline. The CDR3: CASSYTGGNAGELFF. The CDR3 DNA sequence: TGTGCCAGCAGTTACACGGGGGGAAATGCCGGGGAGCTGTTTTTT.

The chain employs TRBV7-2 and TRBJ2-6; D ambiguous. V lost 4 bases to trimming and J lost 4 bases, with 11 bases between them. Looked up from germline, CDR1 is SGHTA and CDR2 is FQGNSA. The CDR3 runs to 15 residues. The CDR3 nucleotides are TGTGCCAGCAGCTCCAGGTCCCCCGGGGCCAACGTCCTGACTTTC. As protein: CASSSRSPGANVLTF.

This clone was seen just once. The chain combines TRBV5-1 with TRBJ1-4; tentatively, D is TRBD1 (6 bases). Deletions cut 0 bases from V and 3 bases from J, with 9 bases between. This CDR3 comprises 15 residues. CDR1 and CDR2 (germline): SGHRS, YFSETQ. DNA for the CDR3: TGCGCCAGCAGCTTGGCCAGGGGTGCTAATGAAAAACTGTTTTTT. It is translated as CASSLARGANEKLFF.

The chain uses TRBV13 and TRBJ2-7; possibly TRBD1 for D (5 bases). This CDR3 contains 14 residues. Germline loops: CDR1 PRHDT, CDR2 FYEKMQ (reference sequence). The V gene lost 2 bases and the J gene lost 5 bases, with 13 bases spanning the gap. CDR3 loop: CASSLQGRSDEQYF. CDR3 nucleotide sequence: TGTGCCAGCAGCTTACAGGGTAGGTCCGACGAGCAGTACTTC.

The gene calls are TRBV7-9 and TRBJ1-2; D gene ambiguous. There are 13 residues in the CDR3. The V end was cut by 3 bases, the J end by 4 bases, with 9 bases between. The germline CDR1 and CDR2 sequences are SEHNR and FQNEAQ (reference sequence). CDR3 sequence: CASSFGVGYGYTF. In DNA, the CDR3 is TGTGCCAGCAGCTTCGGGGTTGGCTATGGCTACACCTTC.

The chain combines TRBV2 with TRBJ2-7, with a tentative D call TRBD1 (5 bases). The CDR3 extends over 14 amino acids. V shed 6 bases and J shed 2 bases, with 14 bases lying between them. CDR1 and CDR2 (germline): SNHLY, FYNNEI. The CDR3 nucleotides read TGTGCCAGCAGCGTCGACAGAGAAGCCTACGAGCAGTACTTC. The encoded protein is CASSVDREAYEQYF. Full variable domain (remainder filled in from reference TRBV2 and TRBJ2-7): EPEVTQTPSHQVTQMGQEVILRCVPISNHLYFYWYRQILGQKVEFLVSFYNNEISEKSEIFDDQFSVERPDGSNFTLKIRSTKLEDSAMYFCASSVDREAYEQYFGPGTRLTVT.

The chain combines TRBV30 with TRBJ1-6; D possibly corresponds to TRBD1 (5 bases). The CDR3 totals 11 residues. The germline CDR1 and CDR2 sequences are GTSNPN and SVGIG (reference sequence). The V gene lost 5 bases and the J gene lost 7 bases, with 6 bases spanning the gap. The CDR3 nucleotides are TGTGCCTGGGGGGGGAATTCACCCCTCCACTTT. The encoded protein is CAWGGNSPLHF.